This T cell receptor (beta chain) comes out of a study of blood T cell repertoires in COVID-19. Study details: Donors in the United States, Italy and Spain gave samples during acute or convalescent COVID-19. T cells, B-cell-depleted T cells, or PBMCs provided the cDNA or gDNA that served as material.

Assay used: immunoSEQ multiplex PCR; TCRdb lists only in-frame clones, some missing. The profile shows 120,000 to 150,000 clones, more than 75% of them singletons. The germline CDR1 and CDR2 sequences are LGHDT and YNNKEL (reference sequence). The length of the CDR3 is 13 residues. With 0 bases removed from V and 10 bases from J, the gap between germline ends came to 7 bases. This TCR derives from a woman aged 25 to 39 with acute COVID-19. This chain connects TRBV3-1 (or the pseudogene TRBV3-2) to TRBJ1-6; D is uncertain. Specimen: PBMCs or T cells enriched from blood (not recorded which). CDR3 sequence: CASSQEGGSPLHF. CDR3 DNA sequence: TGTGCCAGCAGCCAAGAAGGAGGGTCACCCCTCCACTTT.